This T cell receptor (beta chain) was retrieved from a study of cytomegalovirus exposure and HLA in healthy donors. Looking at the study overall: Early on, a data release was issued that held tens of millions of unique TCRs from HLA-typed donors.

Per the germline V gene, CDR1 is SGHNT and CDR2 is YYREEE (reference sequence). This CDR3 spans 14 amino acids. The ends were cut back, 0 bases at V and 1 base at J, with 7 bases in the middle. The primer mix had 60 Vbeta and 13 Jbeta primers. Profiling relied on immunoSEQ multiplex PCR, and the TCRdb table lists in-frame clones only, not all of them. Of some 240,000 clones in the sample, around 90% were seen once. Source material: PBMCs. The V gene is TRBV5-4, the J gene TRBJ1-1; unclear D gene. The sequence derives from a girl aged 2-15 years in good health and CMV-seronegative. The CDR3 reads CASSLGRENTEAFF. CDR3 bases: TGTGCCAGCAGCTTGGGGCGGGAGAACACTGAAGCTTTCTTT.